A selection of T cell receptor beta chains follows, all from one sample in a study of cytomegalovirus exposure and HLA in healthy donors. Measured with immunoSEQ multiplex PCR; TCRdb has only the in-frame clones, and not every one. The sample lists approximately 200,000 clones; around three quarters were seen once. The specimen sequenced was PBMCs. The receptors come from a man aged 30 to 39 in good health and CMV-seronegative. Each CDR3 is given with its conserved first and last residue. The D gene is left open where the match is weak. Expanded clones get a size class; other rows say once, few or many, or leave the size out.

D: TRBD2; V: TRBV2; size: NA; J: TRBJ2-1; CDR3: CASKTSENNEQFF; DNA: TGTGCCTCAAAGACTAGCGAGAACAATGAGCAGTTCTTC
D: TRBD2; V: TRBV5-6; size: NA; J: TRBJ2-7; CDR3: CASSFPGLAYEQYF; DNA: TGTGCCAGCAGCTTTCCGGGACTAGCCTACGAGCAGTACTTC
D: TRBD1; V: TRBV28; size: NA; J: TRBJ2-7; CDR3: CASSLAGTGRYEQYF; DNA: TGTGCCAGCAGCCTTGCCGGGACAGGACGCTACGAGCAGTACTTC
D: TRBD2; V: TRBV27; size: NA; J: TRBJ2-7; CDR3: CASRGLAGGGRYEQYF; DNA: TGTGCCAGCAGGGGACTAGCGGGAGGAGGTCGGTACGAGCAGTACTTC
D: NA; V: TRBV4-1; size: NA; J: TRBJ1-2; CDR3: CASTGFNYGYTF; DNA: TGCGCCAGCACAGGGTTCAACTATGGCTACACCTTC
D: NA; V: TRBV5-1; size: once; J: TRBJ1-5; CDR3: CASSLDGTKNQPQHF; DNA: TGCGCCAGCAGCTTGGATGGCACCAAAAATCAGCCCCAGCATTTT
D: NA; V: TRBV27; size: NA; J: TRBJ2-1; CDR3: CASSLDRVDNEQFF; DNA: TGTGCCAGCAGTTTGGACAGAGTCGACAATGAGCAGTTCTTC
D: NA; V: TRBV28; size: NA; J: TRBJ1-5; CDR3: CASYRMGNSQPQHF; DNA: TGTGCCAGTTACCGCATGGGCAATTCTCAGCCCCAGCATTTT
D: NA; V: TRBV13; size: NA; J: TRBJ1-5; CDR3: CASSLGHRVGQPQHF; DNA: TGTGCCAGCAGCTTAGGCCACAGGGTTGGTCAGCCCCAGCATTTT
D: NA; V: TRBV6-6; size: NA; J: TRBJ2-2; CDR3: CASSYSADTGELFF; DNA: TGTGCCAGCAGTTACTCGGCGGACACCGGGGAGCTGTTTTTT
D: TRBD1; V: TRBV11-2; size: NA; J: TRBJ2-1; CDR3: CASSSLQGYEQFF; DNA: TGTGCCAGCAGCTCCTTACAGGGGTATGAGCAGTTCTTC
D: TRBD1; V: TRBV5-1; size: few; J: TRBJ2-7; CDR3: CASSLGTGGNYEQYF; DNA: TGCGCCAGCAGCTTGGGGACAGGGGGGAACTACGAGCAGTACTTC
D: NA; V: TRBV2; size: NA; J: TRBJ2-7; CDR3: CATAGMTTYEQYF; DNA: TGTGCCACCGCGGGCATGACAACCTACGAGCAGTACTTC
D: NA; V: TRBV28; size: NA; J: TRBJ1-2; CDR3: CASSPTPFYGYTF; DNA: TGTGCCAGCAGTCCGACACCTTTCTATGGCTACACCTTC
D: NA; V: TRBV11-2; size: few; J: TRBJ2-6; CDR3: CASSLAGTGANVLTF; DNA: TGTGCCAGCAGCTTAGCAGGGACTGGGGCCAACGTCCTGACTTTC
D: NA; V: TRBV2; size: NA; J: TRBJ2-7; CDR3: CASRAAYEQYF; DNA: TGTGCCAGCAGGGCAGCCTACGAGCAGTACTTC
D: TRBD1; V: TRBV6-5; size: NA; J: TRBJ1-4; CDR3: CASSTRTGHEKLFF; DNA: TGTGCCAGCAGCACAAGGACAGGCCATGAAAAACTGTTTTTT